This entry lists 6 T cell receptor beta chains sequenced from one sample in a study of cytomegalovirus exposure and HLA in healthy donors. Using immunoSEQ multiplex PCR, the repertoire was profiled, and TCRdb retains in-frame clones only, with some absent. The data contain 90,000 to 150,000 clones, around 89% of them seen just once; the ten biggest clones take up over 6%. The sequencing sample was made of PBMCs. Every receptor here comes from a woman younger than 35 in good health and CMV-seropositive.

V gene TRBV11-3 combines with J gene TRBJ2-3; D is undetermined. CDR3 length: 14 residues. Per germline, CDR1 SGHNT and CDR2 YENEEA. Trimming cost V 1 base and J 2 bases, with 7 bases left between them. The CDR3 bases are TGTGCCAGCAGCTTAGGGGCCGACACAGATACGCAGTATTTT. This gives the protein CASSLGADTDTQYF.

The rearrangement joins TRBV19 to TRBJ1-2; 10 bases are shared with TRBD1. CDR3 length equals 15 residues. Germline trimming cut 5 bases from V and 8 bases from J; bases unmatched to any gene: 11. Germline CDR1 is LNHDA and CDR2 is SQIVND (reference sequence). Here the CDR3 DNA reads TGTGCCAGTAGTTACGCCCCGACAGGGGGCGGGGGCTACACCTTC. Translation: CASSYAPTGGGGYTF.

This sequence joins TRBV2 and TRBJ2-6, with a tentative D call TRBD1 (5 bases). The CDR3 is 15 amino acids. The V gene's germline CDR1 is SNHLY and CDR2 FYNNEI. The CDR3 DNA is TGTGCAGTGACAGATTCTATCTCTGGGGCCAACGTCCTGACTTTC. Amino acid sequence: CAVTDSISGANVLTF.

The V gene is TRBV5-6, the J gene TRBJ1-4; D gene unclear. V was trimmed by 1 base and J by 0 bases, leaving 13 bases between them. Germline loops: CDR1 SGHDT, CDR2 YYEEEE. The CDR3 sequence is 17 residues long. The CDR3 DNA reads TGTGCCAGCAGCTTGTTGCAGGTCCTCTCAACTAATGAAAAACTGTTTTTT. Translated: CASSLLQVLSTNEKLFF.

The V call is TRBV5-1, the J call TRBJ2-5, with TRBD2 matching 14 bases. CDR3 size: 16 residues. Germline CDR1 and CDR2: SGHRS and YFSETQ. V was pared by 4 bases and J by 1 base, with 3 bases of the junction left unmatched. Here the CDR3 DNA reads TGCGCCAGCAGCGGACTAGCGGGGGGAATCCAAGAGACCCAGTACTTC. This encodes CASSGLAGGIQETQYF.

In regard to this clone: The junction departs from germline at one end; a sequencing error may be responsible. This chain links TRBV7-7 with TRBJ1-1; D might be TRBD1 (6 bases). The CDR3 consists of 14 residues. Germline V lookup: CDR1 SSHAT, CDR2 FNYEAQ (reference sequence). CDR3 residues: CASSLIQGSTEAFF. The CDR3 nucleotides are TGTGCTAGCAGCTTAATCCAGGGGAGCACTGAAGCTTTCTTT.